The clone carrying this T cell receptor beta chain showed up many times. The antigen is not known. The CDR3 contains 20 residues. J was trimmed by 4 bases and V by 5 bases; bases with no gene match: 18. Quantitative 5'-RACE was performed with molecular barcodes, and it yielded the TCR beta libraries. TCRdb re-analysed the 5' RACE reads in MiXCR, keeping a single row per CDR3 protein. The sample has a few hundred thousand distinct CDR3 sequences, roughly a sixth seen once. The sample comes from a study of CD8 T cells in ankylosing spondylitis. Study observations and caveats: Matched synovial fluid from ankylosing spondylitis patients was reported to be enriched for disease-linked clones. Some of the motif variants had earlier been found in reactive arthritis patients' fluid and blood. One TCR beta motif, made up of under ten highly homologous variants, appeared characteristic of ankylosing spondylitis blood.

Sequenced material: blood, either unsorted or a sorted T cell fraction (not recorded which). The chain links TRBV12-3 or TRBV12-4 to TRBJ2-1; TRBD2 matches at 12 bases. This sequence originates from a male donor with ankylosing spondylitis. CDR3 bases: TGTGCCAGCAGTACCCAAAAGGGGACCTGGACTAGCGGGGTTTACAATGAGCAGTTCTTC. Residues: CASSTQKGTWTSGVYNEQFF.